A single sample is the source of the 25 T cell receptor beta chains below, sequenced in a study of human T cells and chemical hapten exposure. Sample time point: patch test 1, 2 weeks after DPC sensitization. The treatment here: therapeutic diphenylcyclopropenone sensitization with weekly scalp DPC. TCRdb reprocessed the RACE reads via MiXCR and lists one record per CDR3 protein. This sample yields around 74,000 distinct CDR3 sequences, of which around 30% are seen a single time; about 8.1% belongs to the top ten. Sequenced material: whole blood, taken in connection with sensitization to the hapten diphenylcyclopropenone (DPC). These receptor sequences come from a man in his forties with alopecia areata. Some clones in this sample may be carry-over from other donors' samples.

This clonotype was observed a handful of times. This chain connects TRBV6-2 or TRBV6-3 to TRBJ1-1; tentatively, D is TRBD1 (6 bases). V lost 6 bases and J 2 bases, leaving 13 bases between the germline ends. Germline CDR1 and CDR2: MNHEY and SVGEGT. The CDR3 is 14 residues long. CDR3 in DNA: TGTGCCAGCAGGCCCGACAGGATAAACACTGAAGCTTTCTTT. It encodes CASRPDRINTEAFF.

This clonotype was detected a few times. This rearrangement joins TRBV7-8 to TRBJ1-1; TRBD1 is a possible D gene (6 bases). The V end lost 3 bases, the J end lost 4 bases, and 12 bases lay between the germline ends. Germline CDR1 is SGHVS and CDR2 is FQNEAQ. This CDR3 is built from 14 residues. This chain's CDR3 is CASSFLQGITEAFF. The CDR3 DNA is TGTGCCAGCAGCTTCCTTCAGGGGATCACTGAAGCTTTCTTT.

The chain employs TRBV27 and TRBJ2-2, with 9 bases identical to TRBD1. The CDR3 sequence is 18 residues long. The germline V gene encodes CDR1 MNHEY and CDR2 SMNVEV (reference sequence). V trimming: 3 bases; J trimming: 4 bases; junction bases outside the gene matches: 12. CDR3: CASSLQTRQGVITGELFF. CDR3 DNA: TGTGCCAGCAGTTTGCAAACTCGACAGGGGGTAATCACCGGGGAGCTGTTTTTT.

This clonotype was recorded many times. The chain is built from TRBV7-9 and TRBJ2-1; D may be TRBD2 (5 bases). Germline V lookup: CDR1 SEHNR, CDR2 FQNEAQ (reference sequence). Trimming removed 5 bases from V and 9 bases from J, with 17 bases in between. This CDR3 region has 14 residues. The CDR3 spells CASSADSYPPEQFF. The CDR3 DNA follows: TGTGCCAGCAGCGCGGACTCCTATCCACCTGAGCAGTTCTTC. Filled out from reference TRBV7-9 and TRBJ2-1, the complete variable domain reads DTGVSQNPRHKITKRGQNVTFRCDPISEHNRLYWYRQTLGQGPEFLTYFQNEAQLEKSRLLSDRFSAERPKGSFSTLEIQRTEQGDSAMYLCASSADSYPPEQFFGPGTRLTVL.

This clonotype was counted a few times. V and J are TRBV7-2 and TRBJ2-4; D unresolved. The length of the CDR3 is 15 residues. In germline, CDR1 is SGHTA, CDR2 FQGNSA. V was cut by 6 bases and J by 2 bases, with 14 bases left in between. The CDR3 is CASSLISGSKNIQYF. Here the CDR3 DNA reads TGTGCCAGCAGTCTTATTAGTGGGTCCAAAAACATTCAGTACTTC.

Many counts were recorded for this clonotype. This rearrangement joins TRBV5-4 to TRBJ2-4, with 8 bases that match TRBD1. Per the germline V gene, CDR1 is SGHNT and CDR2 is YYREEE (reference sequence). This CDR3 spans 18 amino acids. The ends lost 2 bases at V and 4 bases at J; junction bases unmatched: 14. CDR3 residues: CASSFTQGQGNYKNIQYF. For the CDR3, the DNA is TGTGCCAGCAGCTTTACACAAGGACAGGGAAATTATAAAAACATTCAGTACTTC.

The chain joins TRBV10-3 to TRBJ2-5, with 7 bases identical to TRBD1. The CDR3 has 14 amino acids. With V trimmed by 5 bases and J by 3 bases, 6 bases remained unmatched. Germline V lookup: CDR1 ENHRY, CDR2 SYGVKD. CDR3 bases: TGTGCCATCAGTAACACCGGGACAGAAGAGACCCAGTACTTC. The encoded protein is CAISNTGTEETQYF.

A few counts support this clonotype. The chain links TRBV11-2 to TRBJ2-2; tentative D call: TRBD1 (6 bases). Germline-derived CDR1 and CDR2 are SGHAT and FQNNGV. This CDR3 region has 17 residues. Trimming stripped 0 bases from V and 0 bases from J, with 11 bases between. DNA of the CDR3: TGTGCCAGCAGCTTAGACAGGGGAAGGTCGAACACCGGGGAGCTGTTTTTT. Amino acids: CASSLDRGRSNTGELFF.

This rearrangement joins TRBV29-1 to TRBJ2-5; D is possibly TRBD1 or TRBD2 (5 bases each). Trimming shortened V by 3 bases and J by 4 bases, and 9 bases separated the two germline ends. The length of the CDR3 is 12 residues. Per germline, CDR1 SQVTM and CDR2 ANQGSEA. CDR3 DNA: TGCAGCGTTGAGCGTGGGGGAGAGACCCAGTACTTC. Translation gives CSVERGGETQYF.

The chain is built from TRBV28 and TRBJ2-7; perhaps D is TRBD1 or TRBD2 (5 bases each). This CDR3 is built from 15 residues. Germline CDR1 is MDHEN and CDR2 is SYDVKM. The V end lost 1 base, the J end lost 2 bases, and 12 bases lay between the germline ends. The CDR3 nucleotides read TGTGCCAGCAGTTTATTAGGGGACGGGCCCTACGAGCAGTACTTC. Translation: CASSLLGDGPYEQYF.

The chain has TRBV30 and TRBJ2-7; D perhaps matches TRBD1 (5 bases). The CDR3 runs to 14 residues. Germline V lookup: CDR1 GTSNPN, CDR2 SVGIG (reference sequence). V was shortened by 1 base and J by 3 bases, with 13 bases between the two germline ends. As DNA, the CDR3 is TGTGCCTGGAGTGCTTCAGGGCAACACTACGAGCAGTACTTC. This codes for CAWSASGQHYEQYF.

In this sample, this clonotype turned up a few times. The V and J genes are TRBV24-1 and TRBJ1-5; D not certain. The CDR3 is 13 residues long. Germline V lookup: CDR1 KGHDR, CDR2 SFDVKD. The V end was cut by 6 bases, the J end by 7 bases, with 12 bases between. In nucleotides, the CDR3 is TGTGCCACCAGTCGGAGTTTAGGACAGCCCCAGCATTTT. It is translated as CATSRSLGQPQHF.

This rearrangement joins TRBV7-9 to TRBJ2-7; D remains ambiguous. From germline, CDR1 is SEHNR and CDR2 FQNEAQ (reference sequence). The CDR3 has 14 amino acids. Trimming took 0 bases from V and 2 from J, leaving 8 bases between them. The CDR3 protein is CASSLAQPPYEQYF. CDR3 DNA sequence: TGTGCCAGCAGCTTAGCACAGCCCCCCTACGAGCAGTACTTC.

V gene TRBV4-3 combines with J gene TRBJ2-3, with 9 nucleotides matching TRBD1. The junction had 4 bases not matched to a gene; V was cut back by 5 bases and J by 1 base. The CDR3 contains 15 residues. Germline V gene sequence: CDR1 LGHNA, CDR2 YSLEER. The CDR3 region is CASSEDRGRTDTQYF. CDR3 coding DNA: TGCGCCAGCAGCGAGGACAGGGGCCGCACAGATACGCAGTATTTT.

The gene calls are TRBV7-9 and TRBJ1-1; no clear D gene. V was cut by 5 bases and J by 6 bases, with 16 bases left in between. The CDR3 runs to 14 residues. CDR1 and CDR2 from the germline V gene are SEHNR and FQNEAQ (reference sequence). DNA of the CDR3: TGTGCCAGCAGCCCCCGGACTGTCGCCGCTGAAGCTTTCTTT. It encodes CASSPRTVAAEAFF.

The rearrangement uses TRBV5-5 and TRBJ2-6; D is unresolved. Deletions cut 1 base from V and 1 base from J, with 9 bases between. Germline V gives CDR1 SGHKS, CDR2 YYEKEE (reference sequence). The CDR3 spans 16 residues. In DNA, the CDR3 is TGTGCCAGCAGCTTGCAGGTATTGTCTGGGGCCAACGTCCTGACTTTC. It specifies CASSLQVLSGANVLTF.

This clonotype appeared a single time. V and J are TRBV20-1 and TRBJ1-2; tentative D call: TRBD1 (6 bases). Between the trimmed V and J ends, which lost 0 bases and 5 bases, there was a span of 13 bases. CDR3 size: 14 residues. Germline loops: CDR1 DFQATT, CDR2 SNEGSKA (reference sequence). CDR3 region: CSARDGLDRYGYTF. CDR3 in DNA: TGCAGTGCTAGAGATGGTTTGGACAGATATGGCTACACCTTC.

This clonotype was detected a few times. V and J are TRBV7-8 and TRBJ1-5; 7 bases fit TRBD1. The CDR3 runs 14 residues. CDR1 is SGHVS, CDR2 FQNEAQ, per germline. Unmatched junction bases numbered 5, after V lost 4 bases and J lost 5 bases. CDR3 in amino acids: CASSSGQKDQPQHF. The CDR3 DNA is TGTGCCAGCAGCTCGGGACAGAAAGATCAGCCCCAGCATTTT.

This clonotype was detected only a few times. This chain links TRBV7-2 with TRBJ2-4, with D hard to call. The CDR3 is made up of 13 amino acids. Looked up from germline, CDR1 is SGHTA and CDR2 is FQGNSA. V was pared by 2 bases and J by 7 bases, with 9 bases between. CDR3 protein: CASSLNSYNIQYF. CDR3 bases: TGTGCCAGCAGCTTAAACTCCTATAACATTCAGTACTTC.

The DNA for the CDR3 is TGTGCCATCAGTGCGGGGACGTCTAATTCACCCCTCCACTTT. Translation gives CAISAGTSNSPLHF. V gene TRBV10-3 combines with J gene TRBJ1-6; TRBD1 might be the D (5 bases). V was pared by 4 bases and J by 6 bases, with 10 bases between. This CDR3 has 14 amino acids. Germline CDR1 and CDR2: ENHRY and SYGVKD.

This clonotype was counted between two and nine times. V usage is TRBV7-2 and J usage is TRBJ2-1; 8 bases map to TRBD2. This CDR3 contains 17 residues. V lost 5 bases to trimming and J lost 4 bases; unmatched junction nucleotides: 13. Germline CDR1 is SGHTA and CDR2 is FQGNSA. CDR3 in DNA: TGTGCCAGCAGCCACCTACGGAGCGGGAGCCTATACAATGAGCAGTTCTTC. It yields the protein CASSHLRSGSLYNEQFF. Full variable domain (remainder filled in from reference TRBV7-2 and TRBJ2-1): GAGVSQSPSNKVTEKGKDVELRCDPISGHTALYWYRQSLGQGLEFLIYFQGNSAPDKSGLPSDRFSAERTGGSVSTLTIQRTQQEDSAVYLCASSHLRSGSLYNEQFFGPGTRLTVL.

The chain has TRBV28 and TRBJ1-5; possible D gene TRBD1, 5 bases. V was pared by 3 bases and J by 7 bases, with 13 bases between. Germline CDR1 reads MDHEN; CDR2 reads SYDVKM. The CDR3 totals 14 residues. This chain's CDR3 is CASSFVGEGQPQHF. The CDR3 region has the DNA TGTGCCAGCAGTTTCGTAGGGGAAGGGCAGCCCCAGCATTTT.

This clonotype was found a few times. The chain combines TRBV25-1 with TRBJ2-5; 9 bases fit TRBD1. V gave up 6 bases and J gave up 1 base; unmatched junction bases: 9. Looked up from germline, CDR1 is MGHDK and CDR2 is SYGVNS. The CDR3 totals 16 residues. The CDR3 here is CASSAGQGLIQETQYF. DNA for the CDR3: TGTGCCAGCAGCGCCGGACAGGGGCTAATCCAAGAGACCCAGTACTTC.

This clonotype was detected a few times. V gene TRBV20-1 combines with J gene TRBJ2-7; 7 nucleotides agree with TRBD2. Losses at the gene ends were 5 bases for V and 6 bases for J; bases not matched to a gene: 16. The CDR3 has 15 residues. The germline V gene encodes CDR1 DFQATT and CDR2 SNEGSKA (reference sequence). The CDR3 region has the DNA TGCAGTGCTCACGACTCCAGCGGGATTACACGCGAGCAGTACTTC. Its translation: CSAHDSSGITREQYF.

The table lists this clonotype with a few counts. The chain links TRBV20-1 to TRBJ2-3, with 8 nucleotides matching TRBD2. Trimming removed 0 bases from V and 0 bases from J; junction bases left unmatched: 5. Germline V gene lookup returns CDR1 DFQATT and CDR2 SNEGSKA (reference sequence). This CDR3 is built from 16 residues. CDR3 in DNA: TGCAGTGCTAGAGATTGGACTAGCTCGAGCACAGATACGCAGTATTTT. Amino acids: CSARDWTSSSTDTQYF.